The 31 T cell receptor beta chains in this list originate from one sample, sequenced in a study of regulatory T cells in long-lasting Graves disease. Time point of the sample: newly diagnosed GD, antithyroid drugs for less than 3 months. After RNA was extracted from PBMCs, the TCR library was made from it. In building TCR beta libraries, iRepertoire HTBI primers were used together with Arm-PCR of CDR3 regions. One entry per CDR3 protein results from TCRdb running MiXCR on the multiplex PCR reads. This sample has about 540,000 distinct CDR3 sequences, with roughly 13% found just once. This sample was also put to use in a study of T cells in Graves' hyperthyroidism and ophthalmopathy.

The material was peripheral blood mononuclear cells (PBMCs), obtained at new diagnosis, from a patient treated with antithyroid drugs. These receptors came from a man aged 30 to 45 with Graves disease.

This clonotype was seen repeatedly, ten times or more. The rearrangement joins TRBV29-1 to TRBJ2-7; D might be TRBD1 (6 bases). Trimming left V 4 bases short and J 2 bases short, with 24 bases between. This CDR3 is built from 17 residues. The V gene's germline CDR1 is SQVTM and CDR2 ANQGSEA. CDR3 sequence reads: CSVAQTTDRSHTYEQYF. The CDR3 nucleotides are TGCAGCGTTGCCCAAACCACGGACAGATCCCACACCTACGAGCAGTACTTC.

Ten or more counts support this clonotype. The chain employs TRBV19 and TRBJ2-5, with D perhaps TRBD1 (5 bases). CDR1 and CDR2 from the germline V gene are LNHDA and SQIVND (reference sequence). The V gene lost 5 bases and the J gene lost 3 bases, with 10 bases spanning the gap. The CDR3 runs 13 residues. In DNA form, the CDR3 reads TGTGCCAGTAGTCCCGACAGCGAAGAGACCCAGTACTTC. Its protein is CASSPDSEETQYF.

This clonotype was detected ten times or more. The chain couples TRBV2 to TRBJ2-7; 11 bases match TRBD2. Germline-derived CDR1 and CDR2 are SNHLY and FYNNEI. This CDR3 has 14 amino acids. V dropped 10 bases and J dropped 4; count of bases not matched to a gene: 9. The CDR3 DNA is TGTGCCACCGTTCCGGGACTAGCGGATTACGAGCAGTACTTC. This gives the protein CATVPGLADYEQYF.

V is TRBV5-1 and J is TRBJ2-7, with D unclear. The germline V gene has CDR1 SGHRS and CDR2 YFSETQ. V gave up 0 bases and J gave up 0 bases, with 10 bases separating them. The CDR3 runs 15 residues. The CDR3 region has the DNA TGCGCCAGCAGCTTGGGACAAACCAGCTCCTACGAGCAGTACTTC. This codes for CASSLGQTSSYEQYF.

This clonotype was seen repeatedly, ten times or more. CDR3 nucleotides: TGTGCCAGCAGTGGGGACAGGGATTCCTACGAGCAGTACTTC. Residues: CASSGDRDSYEQYF. This chain uses TRBV25-1 with TRBJ2-7; 9 bases line up with TRBD1. Germline values: CDR1 MGHDK, CDR2 SYGVNS. Germline trimming cut 4 bases from V and 1 base from J; bases unmatched to any gene: 2. The CDR3 length is 14 residues.

This clonotype was recorded many times. The chain carries TRBV6-1 and TRBJ2-3, with D maybe TRBD1 (5 bases). This CDR3 is 11 amino acids long. Germline V lookup: CDR1 MNHNS, CDR2 SASEGT. V lost 7 bases and J 11 bases, leaving 13 bases between the germline ends. The CDR3 sequence: CASKYDSKQYF. In DNA, the CDR3 is TGTGCCAGCAAGTATGACAGTAAGCAGTATTTT.

There are many counts of this clonotype. The V and J genes are TRBV6-9 and TRBJ1-1, with D possibly TRBD1 on 6 matching bases. V was trimmed by 3 bases and J by 4 bases, leaving 15 bases between them. This CDR3 has 15 residues. The germline V gene has CDR1 MNHGY and CDR2 SVAAGI. CDR3 coding DNA: TGTGCCAGCAGTTACTCTCGGGGGGCGGTCACTGAAGCTTTCTTT. Its protein is CASSYSRGAVTEAFF.

This chain links TRBV18 with TRBJ1-1; D is undetermined. Germline CDR1 and CDR2: KGHSH and LQKENI. V lost 1 base and J lost 0, with 9 bases in between. This CDR3 has 15 residues. CDR3 DNA: TGTGCCAGCTCACCACGAAGACGGATGAACACTGAAGCTTTCTTT. As protein: CASSPRRRMNTEAFF.

The CDR3 protein is CAISETGEGRETQYF. The CDR3 DNA follows: TGTGCCATCAGTGAGACAGGGGAGGGTCGAGAGACCCAGTACTTC. The chain joins TRBV10-3 to TRBJ2-5, with D tentatively TRBD1 or TRBD2 (7 bases each). Germline loops: CDR1 ENHRY, CDR2 SYGVKD. The length of the CDR3 is 15 residues. V lost 2 bases, J lost 4 bases, and 14 bases lay in between.

The chain uses TRBV5-1 and TRBJ2-7; the D gene is possibly TRBD2 (5 bases). There are 13 residues in the CDR3. Trimming cost V 0 bases and J 6 bases, with 10 bases left between them. The germline CDR1 and CDR2 sequences are SGHRS and YFSETQ. The CDR3 sequence is CASSLGLTFEQYF. The CDR3 region has the DNA TGCGCCAGCAGCTTGGGACTAACATTCGAGCAGTACTTC. The full variable domain, its missing parts supplied by reference TRBV5-1 and TRBJ2-7, is KAGVTQTPRYLIKTRGQQVTLSCSPISGHRSVSWYQQTPGQGLQFLFEYFSETQRNKGNFPGRFSGRQFSNSRSEMNVSTLELGDSALYLCASSLGLTFEQYFGPGTRLTVT.

This clonotype was seen repeatedly, ten times or more. The germline gene is not matched at one end of the junction; a read error may be the cause. The chain recombines TRBV10-1 with TRBJ1-2; the D is unclear. This CDR3 comprises 11 residues. The germline gives CDR1 WNHNN, CDR2 SYGVQD (reference sequence). The CDR3 DNA is TGCGCCAGCAGTGAGTCCGGACCTCCCTACTTC. This gives the protein CASSESGPPYF.

The CDR3 protein is CASSSGGESYYNEQFF. CDR3 sequence (DNA): TGCGCCAGCAGCTCAGGCGGGGAGAGCTACTACAATGAGCAGTTCTTC. The V gene is TRBV5-1, the J gene TRBJ2-1; TRBD2 is a possible D gene (6 bases). The CDR3 is 16 amino acids. Trimming took off 3 bases at V and 3 bases at J, with 16 bases between the two ends. Germline V gives CDR1 SGHRS, CDR2 YFSETQ.

This clonotype was observed at least ten times. The J gene is TRBJ1-5, the V gene TRBV30; no reliable D call. The CDR3 loop spans 14 amino acids. The germline V gene encodes CDR1 GTSNPN and CDR2 SVGIG (reference sequence). V dropped 2 bases and J dropped 11 bases, with 19 bases sitting between them. CDR3: CAWSIQPLGQAQHF. CDR3 nucleotides: TGTGCCTGGAGTATACAGCCCTTAGGTCAAGCCCAGCATTTT.

This clonotype was counted ten times or more. This chain links TRBV5-1 with TRBJ1-2, with D uncertain. The ends were cut back, 5 bases at V and 1 base at J, with 6 bases in the middle. The length of the CDR3 is 12 residues. From germline, CDR1 is SGHRS and CDR2 YFSETQ. CDR3 coding DNA: TGCGCCAGCAGAGAGTTTAACTATGGCTACACCTTC. This encodes CASREFNYGYTF.

As to this clonotype: This may come from a read error, since a much larger clone is one base off. The V gene is TRBV30, the J gene TRBJ2-1; 13 nucleotides match TRBD2. Germline CDR1 and CDR2: GTSNPN and SVGIG (reference sequence). There are 13 residues in the CDR3. The CDR3 nucleotides read TGTGCGATCGGGACTAGCGGGAAAAGTGAGCAGTTCTTC. Amino acid sequence: CAIGTSGKSEQFF.

At least ten counts were recorded for this clonotype. The gene calls are TRBV20-1 and TRBJ1-2; 9 bases fit TRBD1. There are 14 residues in the CDR3. Trimming removed 5 bases from V and 6 bases from J; junction bases left unmatched: 10. The germline V gene has CDR1 DFQATT and CDR2 SNEGSKA (reference sequence). This CDR3 reads CSAGDRDGGHGYTF. For the CDR3, the DNA is TGCAGTGCTGGGGACAGGGATGGGGGGCATGGCTACACCTTC.

This clonotype was recorded a few times. The chain recombines TRBV7-9 with TRBJ2-2; D possibly corresponds to TRBD1 (5 bases). Trimming took 6 bases from V and 4 from J, leaving 12 bases between them. The CDR3 spans 14 residues. Germline CDR1 and CDR2: SEHNR and FQNEAQ (reference sequence). The chain's CDR3 is CASSTGPVTGELFF. DNA of the CDR3: TGTGCCAGCAGTACAGGCCCGGTCACCGGGGAGCTGTTTTTT.

Many counts were recorded for this clonotype. The rearrangement uses TRBV30 and TRBJ2-5, with TRBD2 as a possible D gene (6 bases). Germline V gene lookup returns CDR1 GTSNPN and CDR2 SVGIG (reference sequence). Trimming stripped 1 base from V and 1 base from J, with 10 bases between. CDR3 size: 14 residues. CDR3 in amino acids: CAWSGDFSQETQYF. CDR3 DNA sequence: TGTGCCTGGAGTGGGGACTTCAGCCAAGAGACCCAGTACTTC.

This clonotype was picked up many times. The genes are TRBV7-2 and TRBJ1-5, with no clear D. Trimming took off 2 bases at V and 0 bases at J, with 20 bases between the two ends. Germline V CDR1 and CDR2: SGHTA, FQGNSA. The CDR3 is 19 amino acids. CDR3 loop: CASSLYGISGSYSNQPQHF. CDR3 nucleotides: TGTGCCAGCAGCTTATACGGAATATCAGGATCTTATAGCAATCAGCCCCAGCATTTT.

This clonotype was observed at least ten times. J is TRBJ2-5 and V is TRBV29-1; tentatively, D is TRBD2 (6 bases). The CDR3 consists of 12 residues. V gave up 1 base and J gave up 6 bases, with 9 bases separating them. In germline, CDR1 is SQVTM, CDR2 ANQGSEA. CDR3 DNA: TGCAGCGTTGAAGCGGGGGTGCAGACCCAGTACTTC. This gives the protein CSVEAGVQTQYF.

Many counts were recorded for this clonotype. The rearrangement uses TRBV29-1 and TRBJ2-7; TRBD2 agrees at 11 bases. The CDR3 contains 16 residues. Germline V gene sequence: CDR1 SQVTM, CDR2 ANQGSEA. Trimming at V came to 5 bases and at J to 2 bases, leaving 11 bases not matched to a gene. CDR3 region: CSVRTTGTSGPYEQYF. CDR3 DNA: TGCAGCGTTCGTACCACCGGGACTAGCGGACCCTACGAGCAGTACTTC.

This clonotype was found many times. This chain uses TRBV20-1 with TRBJ2-3, with a possible D match to TRBD2 (5 bases). Germline CDR1 is DFQATT and CDR2 is SNEGSKA (reference sequence). This CDR3 has 13 amino acids. V lost 6 bases to trimming and J lost 5 bases, with 15 bases between them. CDR3 sequence (DNA): TGCAGTGCCAATTTGCTCGAGGGAGATACGCAGTATTTT. Protein product: CSANLLEGDTQYF.

The rearrangement joins TRBV27 to TRBJ2-5; 7 bases fit TRBD2. This CDR3 has 14 amino acids. From germline, CDR1 is MNHEY and CDR2 SMNVEV (reference sequence). V shed 3 bases and J 7 bases; nucleotides not matched to a gene: 8. CDR3 sequence (DNA): TGTGCCAGCAGTTTGGCTAGCGGAGCGCGGACCCAGTACTTC. It yields the protein CASSLASGARTQYF.

The rearrangement uses TRBV27 and TRBJ1-6; possibly TRBD1 for D (5 bases). The CDR3 is made up of 14 amino acids. V was cut by 3 bases and J by 7 bases, with 10 bases left in between. Germline CDR1 and CDR2: MNHEY and SMNVEV (reference sequence). The chain's CDR3 is CASSLGTSNSPLHF. The CDR3 coding sequence is TGTGCCAGCAGTTTGGGGACTTCAAATTCACCCCTCCACTTT.

This clonotype was found a few times. The chain combines TRBV4-1 with TRBJ2-7, with TRBD1 matching over 7 bases. CDR3 length: 14 residues. After removal of 1 base from V and 2 bases from J, the junction contained 2 bases not matched to a gene. The germline CDR1 and CDR2 sequences are MGHRA and YSYEKL. CDR3 DNA: TGCGCCAGCAGCCAAGTGACAGGGACCTACGAGCAGTACTTC. It codes for CASSQVTGTYEQYF.

The chain uses TRBV29-1 and TRBJ2-7; TRBD1 aligns across 8 bases. Trimming removed 4 bases from V and 7 bases from J; junction bases left unmatched: 9. Germline V CDR1 and CDR2: SQVTM, ANQGSEA. CDR3 length: 13 amino acids. CDR3 region: CSVARQGAGEQYF. CDR3 DNA: TGCAGCGTTGCCCGGCAGGGGGCAGGTGAGCAGTACTTC.

The chain employs TRBV19 and TRBJ2-7, with TRBD2 identical over 9 bases. With V trimmed by 5 bases and J by 9 bases, 11 bases remained unmatched. The germline V gene has CDR1 LNHDA and CDR2 SQIVND (reference sequence). The CDR3 is 14 amino acids. Here the CDR3 DNA reads TGTGCCAGTAGTGAAGCGGGAGGCCCGTGGGGGCAGTACTTC. Translation: CASSEAGGPWGQYF.

There are many counts of this clonotype. The chain employs TRBV11-2 and TRBJ2-1; D gene ambiguous. The CDR3 totals 14 residues. V was clipped by 4 bases and J by 4 bases, with 11 bases between them. In germline, CDR1 is SGHAT, CDR2 FQNNGV. CDR3 protein: CASSSGKKYNEQFF. CDR3 sequence (DNA): TGTGCCAGCAGCTCGGGCAAGAAGTACAATGAGCAGTTCTTC.

This chain joins TRBV12-5 and TRBJ2-2; a weak D match, TRBD2 (5 bases). V dropped 6 bases and J dropped 4 bases, with 15 bases sitting between them. The CDR3 has 15 amino acids. Germline V lookup: CDR1 LGHNT, CDR2 FRNRAP. Here the CDR3 reads CASGPTARGTGELFF. CDR3 bases: TGTGCTAGTGGCCCAACCGCTCGGGGCACCGGGGAGCTGTTTTTT.

There are many counts of this clonotype. The chain couples TRBV7-2 to TRBJ1-2; possibly TRBD1 for D (6 bases). Trimming took 1 base from V and 4 from J, leaving 13 bases between them. Germline-derived CDR1 and CDR2 are SGHTA and FQGNSA. The CDR3 length is 15 residues. CDR3 sequence reads: CASSLEPDSPYGYTF. The CDR3, as DNA: TGTGCCAGCAGCTTAGAACCGGACAGCCCCTATGGCTACACCTTC.

This clonotype was counted many times. The chain couples TRBV6-1 to TRBJ2-7, with D uncertain. With 1 base removed from V and 4 bases from J, the gap between germline ends came to 2 bases. The CDR3 is 11 amino acids. CDR1 is MNHNS, CDR2 SASEGT, per germline. The CDR3 bases are TGTGCCAGCAGTGAAGAATACGAGCAGTACTTC. This sequence encodes CASSEEYEQYF.